These 29 T cell receptor beta chains were all obtained from the same sample, sequenced in a study of cytomegalovirus exposure and HLA in healthy donors (dated by TCRdb to about 2017). The library relied on the immunoSEQ multiplex PCR assay. A mixture of 60 forward primers for TCR Vbeta segments and 13 reverse primers for TCR Jbeta segments was used in the multiplex PCR. Entries here come from immuneACCESS through TCRdb and include only in-frame sequences with V and J called. Some clones fail to appear in such tables; in the studies checked, an unresolved V gene covers under half of the shortfall, and the cause of the remainder is unknown. The table for this sample lists 100,000 to 150,000 clones; approximately 17% of them were counted only once. In total, the top ten clones hold around 2.6% of the sample. Sequenced sample: PBMCs. Receptors originate from a female donor in good health and CMV-seropositive.

This clone occurred a few times. The chain couples TRBV6-6 to TRBJ1-5; maybe TRBD1 (5 bases). This CDR3 comprises 12 residues. V gave up 6 bases and J gave up 8 bases, with 11 bases separating them. CDR1 is MNHNY and CDR2 is SVGAGI in the germline V gene (reference sequence). Here the CDR3 reads CASSLPDKPQHF. The CDR3 bases are TGTGCCAGCAGCCTCCCGGACAAGCCCCAGCATTTT.

This clone occurred a few times. The chain is built from TRBV4-1 and TRBJ1-1; D is possibly TRBD1 (5 bases). CDR3 length: 15 amino acids. CDR1 is MGHRA and CDR2 is YSYEKL in the germline V gene. V dropped 4 bases and J dropped 3 bases, with 15 bases sitting between them. CDR3 in DNA: TGCGCCAGCAGCCTCCGGACAAGTTTCTACACTGAAGCTTTCTTT. Its protein is CASSLRTSFYTEAFF.

The DNA of the CDR3 is TGCGCCAGCAGCTTGGTGGGGCGGAACACAGATACGCAGTATTTT. The encoded protein is CASSLVGRNTDTQYF. This chain connects TRBV5-1 to TRBJ2-3; possibly TRBD1 for D (5 bases). Trimming shortened V by 0 bases and J by 2 bases, and 10 bases separated the two germline ends. CDR3 length: 15 amino acids. The germline CDR1 and CDR2 sequences are SGHRS and YFSETQ.

The V call is TRBV7-9, the J call TRBJ1-5; TRBD1 might be the D (6 bases). V was cut by 5 bases and J by 6 bases, with 11 bases left in between. The CDR3 sequence is 13 residues long. Germline V lookup: CDR1 SEHNR, CDR2 FQNEAQ (reference sequence). CDR3 coding DNA: TGTGCCAGCAGCCCGGGACAACCTCAGCCCCAGCATTTT. Residues: CASSPGQPQPQHF.

The V call is TRBV7-9, the J call TRBJ2-1, with D unclear. The CDR3 contains 11 residues. In germline, CDR1 is SEHNR, CDR2 FQNEAQ (reference sequence). The V end lost 2 bases, the J end lost 8 bases, and 4 bases lay between the germline ends. The CDR3 region is CASSLSHEQFF. CDR3 bases: TGTGCCAGCAGCTTAAGCCATGAGCAGTTCTTC.

This clone was seen a handful of times. The chain is built from TRBV13 and TRBJ2-5; D possibly corresponds to TRBD1 (5 bases). The V gene's germline CDR1 is PRHDT and CDR2 FYEKMQ (reference sequence). There are 15 residues in the CDR3. The V end was cut by 2 bases, the J end by 1 base, with 11 bases between. The CDR3 region is CASSLMAGFQETQYF. Written as DNA, the CDR3 is TGTGCCAGCAGCTTAATGGCAGGGTTCCAAGAGACCCAGTACTTC.

The chain carries TRBV9 and TRBJ1-5; TRBD1 is a possible D gene (6 bases). The CDR3 is 16 residues long. The ends were cut back, 0 bases at V and 6 bases at J, with 16 bases in the middle. CDR1 is SGDLS, CDR2 YYNGEE, per germline. Written as DNA, the CDR3 is TGTGCCAGCAGCGTAGGTGCAGGGGCGGCAGGTCAGCCCCAGCATTTT. Protein: CASSVGAGAAGQPQHF.

This clone appeared a few times. The V call is TRBV2, the J call TRBJ2-7; D is ambiguous. This CDR3 is built from 13 residues. Germline V CDR1 and CDR2: SNHLY, FYNNEI. Trimming cost V 6 bases and J 0 bases, with 9 bases left between them. Here the CDR3 DNA reads TGTGCCAGCAGCGGTGTGAGCTCCTACGAGCAGTACTTC. Protein sequence: CASSGVSSYEQYF.

Only a few counts were recorded for this clone. The chain couples TRBV6-6 to TRBJ1-4, with D hard to call. Germline loops: CDR1 MNHNY, CDR2 SVGAGI (reference sequence). The CDR3 has 13 amino acids. V was trimmed by 5 bases and J by 4 bases, leaving 8 bases between them. CDR3 nucleotides: TGTGCCAGCAGTCCTGCTAATAATGAAAAACTGTTTTTT. The encoded protein is CASSPANNEKLFF.

J is TRBJ2-5 and V is TRBV5-1; 14 bases align to TRBD2. Germline assignment: CDR1 SGHRS and CDR2 YFSETQ. The CDR3 is 15 residues long. V was clipped by 4 bases and J by 4 bases; unmatched bases: 3. For the CDR3, the DNA is TGCGCCAGCAGCGTCGGACTAGCGGGGGGAGAGACCCAGTACTTC. Translating it yields CASSVGLAGGETQYF. Full variable domain (outside the CDR3, taken from reference TRBV5-1 and TRBJ2-5): KAGVTQTPRYLIKTRGQQVTLSCSPISGHRSVSWYQQTPGQGLQFLFEYFSETQRNKGNFPGRFSGRQFSNSRSEMNVSTLELGDSALYLCASSVGLAGGETQYFGPGTRLLVL.

The chain couples TRBV6-5 to TRBJ2-5; TRBD2 matches at 14 bases. The germline V gene has CDR1 MNHEY and CDR2 SVGAGI. J gave up 7 bases and V 2 bases, and 6 bases lay outside the gene matches. The CDR3 is 16 residues long. CDR3 sequence reads: CASSYPKGTSGGTQYF. The CDR3 DNA reads TGTGCCAGCAGTTACCCGAAAGGGACTAGCGGGGGGACCCAGTACTTC.

This clone appeared a few times. The CDR3 sequence is CATGLDGSYEQYF. CDR3 DNA sequence: TGTGCCACAGGACTCGACGGCAGCTACGAGCAGTACTTC. This sequence joins TRBV11-2 and TRBJ2-7, with D perhaps TRBD2 (5 bases). Trimming took off 10 bases at V and 3 bases at J, with 16 bases between the two ends. The germline gives CDR1 SGHAT, CDR2 FQNNGV. CDR3 size: 13 residues.

This clone appeared a few times. The V and J genes are TRBV5-1 and TRBJ2-7; D call uncertain. CDR1 is SGHRS, CDR2 YFSETQ, per germline. The CDR3 sequence is 14 residues long. V lost 2 bases, J lost 3 bases, and 12 bases lay in between. CDR3 amino acids: CASSFTASGYEQYF. The CDR3 nucleotides read TGCGCCAGCAGCTTTACTGCCTCGGGCTACGAGCAGTACTTC.

This clone was recorded a few times. The chain carries TRBV4-1 and TRBJ2-1; TRBD1 might be the D (5 bases). The CDR3 covers 16 residues. With 1 base removed from V and 9 bases from J, the gap between germline ends came to 19 bases. Germline CDR1 MGHRA, CDR2 YSYEKL. The CDR3 region is CASSQGPAKGFREQFF. The CDR3, as DNA: TGCGCCAGCAGCCAAGGGCCGGCCAAGGGGTTCCGTGAGCAGTTCTTC.

The J gene is TRBJ1-3, the V gene TRBV5-6, with D hard to call. Germline values: CDR1 SGHDT, CDR2 YYEEEE. This CDR3 is built from 15 residues. Trimming took off 4 bases at V and 0 bases at J, with 11 bases between the two ends. This CDR3 is CASSRVGGSGNTIYF. The CDR3 nucleotides read TGTGCCAGCAGCAGAGTCGGCGGCTCTGGAAACACCATATATTTT.

This clone was detected only a few times. V gene TRBV15 combines with J gene TRBJ2-1; D is perhaps TRBD2 (6 bases). This CDR3 comprises 16 residues. Trimming shortened V by 0 bases and J by 8 bases, and 17 bases separated the two germline ends. The germline V gene has CDR1 LNHNV and CDR2 YYDKDF (reference sequence). The CDR3 here is CATSREGGRPRDEQFF. The CDR3 DNA reads as TGTGCCACCAGCAGAGAAGGTGGGAGGCCGAGGGATGAGCAGTTCTTC.

The rearrangement uses TRBV7-9 and TRBJ2-1; 9 bases fit TRBD2. The CDR3 covers 17 residues. Germline trimming cut 4 bases from V and 7 bases from J; bases unmatched to any gene: 14. Per the germline V gene, CDR1 is SEHNR and CDR2 is FQNEAQ (reference sequence). The CDR3 sequence is CASSSQKGLAGVNEQFF. CDR3 in DNA: TGTGCCAGCAGCTCGCAGAAGGGATTAGCGGGAGTTAATGAGCAGTTCTTC.

The chain employs TRBV5-6 and TRBJ2-7, with 7 bases that match TRBD1. With 4 bases clipped from V and 10 bases from J, the junction kept 11 bases outside the gene matches. CDR3 length: 13 residues. From germline, CDR1 is SGHDT and CDR2 YYEEEE. The CDR3 nucleotides are TGTGCCAGCAGCCTAAGGGACAGAATCACCCAGTACTTC. Its protein product is CASSLRDRITQYF.

The chain carries TRBV4-1 and TRBJ2-5; TRBD1 is a possible D gene (6 bases). With the DNA end fitting TRBJ2-7 better, the J assignment may be wrong. Germline V gene sequence: CDR1 MGHRA, CDR2 YSYEKL. The CDR3 has 17 residues. CDR3 nucleotides: TGCGCCAGCAGCCAAGACACAGGGTCGTACCCCTCCTACGAGCAGTACTTC. It translates to CASSQDTGSYPSYEQYF.

The chain uses TRBV6-6 and TRBJ1-5; TRBD1 matches 7 bases. V shed 5 bases, J shed 3 bases, and the junction held 10 bases outside the gene matches. Germline CDR1 is MNHNY and CDR2 is SVGAGI (reference sequence). The CDR3 has 16 amino acids. The chain's CDR3 is CASSRQGAGNNQPQHF. The CDR3 nucleotides read TGTGCCAGCAGTCGACAGGGAGCAGGAAACAATCAGCCCCAGCATTTT.

The rearrangement links TRBV7-8 to TRBJ2-7; D may be TRBD1 (6 bases). This CDR3 has 15 residues. Trimming removed 6 bases at V and 0 bases at J, with 15 bases between. Germline CDR1 and CDR2: SGHVS and FQNEAQ. CDR3 amino acids: CASSRTVRSSYEQYF. The DNA for the CDR3 is TGTGCCAGCAGTAGGACAGTCCGAAGCTCCTACGAGCAGTACTTC.

The rearrangement links TRBV5-1 to TRBJ1-6; 7 bases are shared with TRBD1. The CDR3 has 18 amino acids. Germline V lookup: CDR1 SGHRS, CDR2 YFSETQ. With V trimmed by 2 bases and J by 0 bases, 8 bases remained unmatched. The CDR3 here is CASSLRTGPSSYNSPLHF. In DNA, the CDR3 is TGCGCCAGCAGCTTAAGGACAGGCCCAAGCTCCTATAATTCACCCCTCCACTTT.

This clone was counted a single time. The CDR3 DNA sequence: TGTGCCATCGGCCCGGGACTAGCGGATACAGATACGCAGTATTTT. Translating it yields CAIGPGLADTDTQYF. V is TRBV10-3 and J is TRBJ2-3, with 11 bases matching TRBD2. V was clipped by 8 bases and J by 3 bases; unmatched bases: 7. The V gene's germline CDR1 is ENHRY and CDR2 SYGVKD. CDR3 length equals 15 residues.

The CDR3 here is CASSGTGNQETQYF. CDR3 nucleotide sequence: TGTGCCAGCAGTGGGACAGGGAACCAAGAGACCCAGTACTTC. This rearrangement joins TRBV6-4 to TRBJ2-5; 8 bases are a match to TRBD1. CDR1 is MRHNA and CDR2 is SNTAGT in the germline V gene. The V segment lost 4 bases and the J segment 0 bases; nucleotides outside the gene matches: 1. The CDR3 runs to 14 residues.

This clone was detected only once. CDR3 region: CASSLVGQQEGGYTF. The CDR3 bases are TGTGCCAGCAGTTTAGTAGGCCAGCAGGAAGGTGGCTACACCTTC. The chain carries TRBV28 and TRBJ1-2; D call uncertain. The CDR3 runs to 15 residues. Germline V CDR1 and CDR2: MDHEN, SYDVKM. V was cut by 2 bases and J by 7 bases, with 17 bases left in between.

With respect to this clone: Other DNA variants within this sample encode the same CDR3. The chain joins TRBV30 to TRBJ2-7, with a tentative D call TRBD1 (5 bases). CDR1 and CDR2 (germline): GTSNPN, SVGIG (reference sequence). V lost 3 bases, J lost 2 bases, and 14 bases lay in between. This CDR3 has 14 amino acids. The CDR3 DNA is TGTGCCTGGAGGCCAAGGGGATTGACCTACGAGCAGTACTTC. Residues: CAWRPRGLTYEQYF. The whole variable domain, filled in from reference TRBV30 and TRBJ2-7, reads SQTIHQWPATLVQPVGSPLSLECTVEGTSNPNLYWYRQAAGRGLQLLFYSVGIGQISSEVPQNLSASRPQDRQFILSSKKLLLSDSGFYLCAWRPRGLTYEQYFGPGTRLTVT.

This clone was seen a handful of times. J is TRBJ2-1 and V is TRBV28; D is ambiguous. CDR1 and CDR2 (germline): MDHEN, SYDVKM. Trimming shortened V by 5 bases and J by 0 bases, and 11 bases separated the two germline ends. There are 15 residues in the CDR3. The CDR3: CASSLEMSSYNEQFF. Here the CDR3 DNA reads TGTGCCAGCAGTCTCGAAATGAGCTCCTACAATGAGCAGTTCTTC.

The V call is TRBV7-9, the J call TRBJ2-5; 13 nucleotides agree with TRBD2. This CDR3 has 15 amino acids. CDR1 is SEHNR and CDR2 is FQNEAQ in the germline V gene (reference sequence). The ends lost 6 bases at V and 4 bases at J; junction bases unmatched: 5. The CDR3 nucleotides read TGTGCCAGCAGAGGGACTAGCGGGAATCTAGAGACCCAGTACTTC. Translated, it gives CASRGTSGNLETQYF.

This rearrangement joins TRBV28 to TRBJ2-3, with 7 positions matching TRBD2. The J segment lost 5 bases and the V segment lost 5 bases, leaving 13 bases of the junction unmatched. Germline values: CDR1 MDHEN, CDR2 SYDVKM. The CDR3 totals 16 residues. In DNA form, the CDR3 reads TGTGCCAGCAGTCCCTCGTCCGCGGGAGATCGAGATACGCAGTATTTT. This gives the protein CASSPSSAGDRDTQYF.